One and the same sample provided the 2 T cell receptor beta chains below, sequenced in a study of OX40 agonist ivuxolimab in advanced cancers. Profiling relied on immunoSEQ multiplex PCR, and the TCRdb table lists in-frame clones only, not all of them. The sample includes 40,000 to 45,000 clones, about 87% of them seen just once. The material sequenced was CD4+ or CD8+ T cells sorted from blood, taken in a trial of the OX40 agonist ivuxolimab. Every receptor here comes from an adult with an advanced solid tumor such as melanoma, head and neck, liver or kidney cancer.

This rearrangement joins TRBV4-1 to TRBJ1-1, with TRBD1 matching over 9 bases. Germline assignment: CDR1 MGHRA and CDR2 YSYEKL. CDR3 length equals 16 residues. V gave up 2 bases and J gave up 0 bases; unmatched junction bases: 4. CDR3 region: CASSQPGTGLNTEAFF. The CDR3 DNA follows: TGCGCCAGCAGCCAACCGGGGACAGGGCTGAACACTGAAGCTTTCTTT.

V usage is TRBV7-9 and J usage is TRBJ1-1; D is ambiguous. Germline-derived CDR1 and CDR2 are SEHNR and FQNEAQ (reference sequence). This CDR3 is built from 14 residues. V dropped 7 bases and J dropped 3 bases, with 15 bases sitting between them. The CDR3 is CASNLGGSHTEAFF. In nucleotides, the CDR3 is TGTGCCAGCAACCTTGGTGGCAGTCACACTGAAGCTTTCTTT.